This TCR beta chain emerged from a study of T cell repertoires in cytomegalovirus infection. TCRdb passed the reads through MiXCR, listing each CDR3 protein once. The sample includes about 490,000 distinct CDR3 sequences, more than 20% of them seen just once. Losses at the gene ends were 11 bases for V and 5 bases for J; bases not matched to a gene: 11. The CDR3 is 14 amino acids. In germline, CDR1 is SEHNR, CDR2 FQNEAQ (reference sequence). Specimen: PBMCs. The chain employs TRBV7-9 and TRBJ2-3, with TRBD2 matching over 9 bases. The receptor's source is a human donor in good health (CMV status not recorded). Some clones in this sample may be carry-over from other donors' samples. The CDR3 bases are TGTGCCGTAATGGGGCGGGAGGGCCGAGATACGCAGTATTTT. It specifies CAVMGREGRDTQYF.